This TCR beta chain was identified in a study of T cell responses to AZD1222 COVID-19 vaccine (dated by TCRdb to 2020 to 2023). At the level of the whole study: A total of 233 trial participants underwent TCR sequencing, of whom some 210 received two doses of AZD1222 and about 25 received two doses of the MenACWY control vaccine. Trial participants were enrolled by age into subgroups of 18-55, 56-69 and 70-plus years, and around 150, 28 and 57 TCR-sequenced participants, respectively, were included in these subgroups. Findings and caveats that apply to the study as a whole: Because no day 14 peak-response samples were available, the repertoires could be characterized only after the peak T cell response. Conclusions about previously exposed vaccinees were limited because only 6 or 7 AZD1222 recipients were SARS-CoV-2 seropositive at baseline. Participants were mostly white British, with more females than males. The authors suggested clonal diversity may have been underestimated. The 56-69-year group was small, and its depth increase did not reach significance, likely because of low power. Spike-specific TCR breadth and depth rose significantly after two AZD1222 doses compared with day 0 and with MenACWY recipients. Vaccine-associated CD4 TCRs spanned the whole spike protein, with dominant responses in regions 160-218 and 743-854. Reportedly, close to half of the unique spike-specific TCRs recognized epitopes lying outside the regions that are mutated in the B.1.351 and B.1.1.7 variants.

The CDR3 regions of human TCRbeta chains were subjected to immunosequencing. As for the original processing: TCRs in the repertoires were matched against a reference library of SARS-CoV-2-specific TCRs that had been generated with the MIRA antigen-specificity platform. Breadth was defined as the fraction of unique TCRs that were SARS-CoV-2-associated. Depth was defined as the fraction of total T cells that were SARS-CoV-2-associated. Using the MIRA data, every spike-specific TCR was mapped to the spike region that the TCR reacted to and assigned to either a CD4 or a CD8 class. Log10-transformed breadth and depth values were compared by one-way ANOVA with Sidak's multiple comparisons tests. The table was pulled from immuneACCESS by TCRdb, which kept in-frame rearrangements only. Such tables lose some clones; where checked, under half of the loss comes from unresolved V genes, and the rest has no known cause. The V and J calls and clone size come from that table; D and trimming were worked out from the DNA. This sample gives approximately 170,000 clones in total; approximately 94% of them show up just once. The ten largest clones add up to 4.5% to 5.5% of the sample.

What the time point label conveys for this sample: about 28 days (+/-7) after the second vaccine dose. AZD1222 recipients with second doses at about 4 weeks or about 12 weeks were pooled, because spike-specific TCR depth and breadth did not differ between schedules. Vaccinee samples were obtained from the UK trials COV001 and COV002, which included a single-blind randomized controlled phase 2/3 trial of AZD1222 (ChAdOx1 nCoV-19) in healthy adults. For TCRbeta chain sequencing, PBMC samples from trial participants were taken at day 0 and at day 28 after the second dose. V lost 3 bases and J lost 0 bases, and the count of bases not matched to a germline gene is 10. The CDR3 numbers 18 residues from cysteine through phenylalanine. The entry retains the CDR3 DNA only, 54 bases that are in frame from base 1. Per the germline V gene (reference sequence), LNHDA is the CDR1 and SQIVND is the CDR2. Details on this clone: Its antigen has not been determined. No much larger clonotype is one base removed from it; base qualities were not supplied.

The material was peripheral blood, obtained 28 days after the second AZD1222 dose. The TCR comes from an adult who received the AZD1222 COVID-19 vaccine. In this chain, TRBV19 is recombined with TRBJ1-5; 8 central nucleotides agree with TRBD1. The nucleotide sequence is TGTGCCAGTAGTATTTGGGACAGGTCAGGATCTAGCAATCAGCCCCAGCATTTT. Its protein is CASSIWDRSGSSNQPQHF.